A selection of T cell receptor beta chains follows, all from one sample in a study of CD8 T cells in ankylosing spondylitis. MiXCR was run by TCRdb on the 5' RACE reads, yielding one entry per CDR3 protein. The sample holds about 540,000 distinct CDR3 sequences, about 13% seen once. The sequencing sample was made of blood, either unsorted or a sorted T cell fraction (not recorded which). Receptors originate from a male donor with ankylosing spondylitis. The CDR3 runs from the conserved cysteine through the conserved F or W. The D gene is left open where the match is weak. Clone sizes are given selectively: once, few, many, or a class where the clone is expanded.

size,J,D,V,DNA,CDR3
-,TRBJ2-5,-,TRBV5-1,TGCGCCAGCAGCTCCGGAGACAGATTCCAAGAGACCCAGTACTTC,CASSSGDRFQETQYF
few,TRBJ2-1,TRBD2,TRBV7-9,TGTGCCAGCAGCTTGGGCGGTAGCGGGAACAATGAGCAGTTCTTC,CASSLGGSGNNEQFF
-,TRBJ2-1,-,TRBV7-9,TGTGCCAGCAGCTTAGCGCGTTGGCGGAGGGACAATGAGCAGTTCTTC,CASSLARWRRDNEQFF
-,TRBJ2-2,-,TRBV20-1,TGCAGTGCTAGAGTCGCCGGGACGGCGAACACCGGGGAGCTGTTTTTT,CSARVAGTANTGELFF
many,TRBJ1-2,-,TRBV12-3/TRBV12-4,TGTGCCAGCAGTTTATCTGGCTACACCTTC,CASSLSGYTF
many,TRBJ1-5,TRBD1,TRBV20-1,TGCAGTGCTGATAACCCGACAGGGGTGGATCAGCCCCAGCATTTT,CSADNPTGVDQPQHF
many,TRBJ2-1,TRBD2,TRBV3-1,TGTGCCAGCAGCTCTAGTTTTAGCGGGAAATACAATGAGCAGTTCTTC,CASSSSFSGKYNEQFF
-,TRBJ2-3,TRBD1,TRBV5-1,TGCGCCAGCAGCTTTACAGGGGATGGCCCAGATACGCAGTATTTT,CASSFTGDGPDTQYF
-,TRBJ2-1,-,TRBV12-3/TRBV12-4,TGTGCCAGCAGTTTAAATATGGGGGCGGCTGAGCAGTTCTTC,CASSLNMGAAEQFF
few,TRBJ1-2,-,TRBV7-9,TGTGCCAGCAGCCAGCGGGGCAGGAACTATAACTATGGCTACACCTTC,CASSQRGRNYNYGYTF
-,TRBJ2-7,-,TRBV29-1,TGCAGCGCTGCCGGCGGGACCAACTCCTACGAGCAGTACTTC,CSAAGGTNSYEQYF
-,TRBJ2-3,-,TRBV5-1,TGCGCCAGCACCATACAGGGCGTGAGGGCAGATACGCAGTATTTT,CASTIQGVRADTQYF
many,TRBJ1-5,TRBD1,TRBV3-1,TGTGCCAGCAGCCGAGACAGGGAACAGCCCCAGCATTTT,CASSRDREQPQHF
many,TRBJ2-5,-,TRBV11-2,TGTGCCAGCAGCTTACAGGTGGGAGACCAAGAGACCCAGTACTTC,CASSLQVGDQETQYF
-,TRBJ1-2,-,TRBV5-1,TGCGCCAGCTCATCTTGGGACGGGGGGGGCTACACCTTC,CASSSWDGGGYTF